What follows are 16 T cell receptor beta chains derived from one specimen sequenced in a study of T cell clonality in common variable immunodeficiency (dated by TCRdb to about 2015). The library was generated by the immunoSEQ multiplex PCR assay. Not all clones reach the TCRdb copy of this immuneACCESS table, which keeps in-frame sequences only. Checked studies attribute under half of the gap to unresolved V genes and leave the rest unexplained. The table records tens of thousands of clones for this sample, and not one of them appears only once. The ten most abundant clones make up almost 4.5% of the sample. Sequenced sample: peripheral blood mononuclear cells. The receptors shown here come from a person aged 18-70 years in good health.

This clone was recorded at least ten times. The read terminates 3 residues before the CDR3 end, so the remaining end is supplied by the germline J gene. The chain uses TRBV28 and TRBJ2-7, with a possible D match to TRBD1 (5 bases). Trimming left V 6 bases short and J 6 bases short, with 15 bases between. This CDR3 is built from 13 residues. Germline CDR1 reads MDHEN; CDR2 reads SYDVKM. The CDR3 DNA, read in part, is TGTGCCAGCAGGCAGGGTATTAGAGGCGAG. Encoded protein: CASRQGIRGE. The entire CDR3 protein is CASRQGIRGEQYF.

This clone was seen ten or more times. The sequence runs out 3 residues before the end of the CDR3; the remainder is reconstructed from the germline J gene. This chain links TRBV29-1 with TRBJ2-7; 9 bases line up with TRBD1. The CDR3 loop spans 13 amino acids. The V gene end was trimmed by 3 bases and the J gene end by 3 bases; junction bases not matched to a gene: 3. Germline CDR1 and CDR2: SQVTM and ANQGSEA. The chain's CDR3 is CSVETGGGYEQYF. Incomplete CDR3 DNA: TGCAGCGTTGAGACAGGGGGGGGCTACGAG.

About this clone: Read sequence stops 3 residues before the CDR3 end, and the germline J gene provides the missing end. This sequence joins TRBV2 and TRBJ2-2, with D unclear. The CDR3 spans 15 residues. Germline V gene sequence: CDR1 SNHLY, CDR2 FYNNEI. CDR3 sequence reads: CASSDLDGFSSPLFF. The sequenced CDR3 bases are TGTGCCAGCAGTGATCTAGATGGGTTTTCATCACCG.

Many counts were recorded for this clone. The CDR3 extends 3 residues past the end of the read, so its final part is completed from the germline J gene. This chain uses TRBV20-1 with TRBJ1-2; 8 bases fit TRBD1. Looked up from germline, CDR1 is DFQATT and CDR2 is SNEGSKA (reference sequence). The CDR3 sequence is 12 residues long. The CDR3 bases that were read are TGCAGTGCTAGGACAGGGGTTTACGGC. Residues: CSARTGVYG. The whole CDR3 reads CSARTGVYGYTF.

On this clone itself: The read ends 3 residues early relative to the CDR3; the germline J gene fills the gap. V and J are TRBV25-1 and TRBJ2-7; 7 bases agree with TRBD2. This CDR3 has 15 amino acids. With V trimmed by 5 bases and J by 3 bases, 10 bases remained unmatched. Per the germline V gene, CDR1 is MGHDK and CDR2 is SYGVNS. The DNA read from the CDR3 is TGTGCCAGCAGTTCAGACCGGGACTACCACTACGAG. Protein product: CASSSDRDYHYE. The entire CDR3 protein is CASSSDRDYHYEQYF.

This clone was seen a handful of times. One junction end does not reproduce the germline sequence, and a read error may be involved. This sample also contains other DNA sequences that code for the same CDR3. Incomplete CDR3 DNA: TGTGCCAGCAGCTTAGAAGGGGCGTCTGGAAACACG. This codes for CASSLEGASGNT. The full CDR3 is CASSLEGASGNTIYF. The genes are TRBV7-3 and TRBJ1-3, with D tentatively TRBD1 (5 bases). The read ends 3 residues shy of where the CDR3 ends; the end is completed using the germline J gene. CDR1 SGHTA and CDR2 FQGTGA come from the germline V gene. The CDR3 is 15 amino acids.

CDR3 DNA, as far as it was read: TGCAGCGTCGCATCCCGACAGGTTGCCTACGAG. Residues: CSVASRQVAYE. In full, the CDR3 is CSVASRQVAYEQYF. The rearrangement links TRBV29-1 to TRBJ2-7; D is possibly TRBD1 (6 bases). The read terminates 3 residues before the CDR3 end, so the remaining end is supplied by the germline J gene. Per the germline V gene, CDR1 is SQVTM and CDR2 is ANQGSEA. V lost 6 bases and J lost 2, with 17 bases in between. The CDR3 is 14 amino acids.

This clone was counted at least ten times. The CDR3 protein is CASGRTVNTEAFF. The CDR3 DNA, read in part, is TGTGCCAGCGGCCGGACAGTCAACACTGAA. The chain joins TRBV7-9 to TRBJ1-1; possibly TRBD1 for D (6 bases). Read sequence stops 3 residues before the CDR3 end, and the germline J gene provides the missing end. Per the germline V gene, CDR1 is SEHNR and CDR2 is FQNEAQ (reference sequence). The CDR3 has 13 amino acids. V was shortened by 8 bases and J by 2 bases, with 12 bases between the two germline ends.

This clone was recorded a few times. A junction end diverges from the germline sequence, so it may reflect a read error. CDR3 DNA (partial): TGTGCCAGCTCACAACAGGGCCTCGCTAATGGAAAA. Protein product: CASSQQGLANGK. In full, the CDR3 is CASSQQGLANGKLFF. This chain connects TRBV18 to TRBJ1-4; TRBD1 might be the D (6 bases). The CDR3 end is not reached by the read, which stops 3 residues before it; the germline J gene fills it in. Germline assignment: CDR1 KGHSH and CDR2 LQKENI. The CDR3 sequence is 15 residues long.

This clone appeared many times. The DNA ends 3 residues before the CDR3 does, and the rest of the CDR3 is filled in from the germline J gene. The rearrangement uses TRBV7-8 and TRBJ2-1; D not resolved. The germline V gene encodes CDR1 SGHVS and CDR2 FQNEAQ. The CDR3 loop spans 13 amino acids. The V end was cut by 5 bases, the J end by 6 bases, with 11 bases between. The chain's CDR3 is CASSLPRGNEQFF. The part of the CDR3 DNA that was read is TGTGCCAGCAGCCTCCCCAGAGGCAATGAG. The full variable domain, its missing parts supplied by reference TRBV7-8 and TRBJ2-1, is GAGVSQSPRYKVAKRGQDVALRCDPISGHVSLFWYQQALGQGPEFLTYFQNEAQLDKSGLPSDRFFAERPEGSVSTLKIQRTQQEDSAVYLCASSLPRGNEQFFGPGTRLTVL.

This clone was recorded at least ten times. The CDR3 end falls 3 residues outside the read, so it is completed with the germline J gene. The gene calls are TRBV20-1 and TRBJ2-5; D might be TRBD1 (6 bases). The CDR3 has 13 residues. Germline assignment: CDR1 DFQATT and CDR2 SNEGSKA (reference sequence). The germline V and J ends were trimmed by 6 bases and 4 bases, with 15 bases remaining between them. The CDR3 DNA, read in part, is TGCAGTGCCACTACAGGGTCCCCAGAGACC. Protein sequence: CSATTGSPET. The full CDR3 is CSATTGSPETQYF.

This clone was observed many times. Sequencing ends 3 residues short of the CDR3 end; the germline J gene provides the rest. This rearrangement joins TRBV7-3 to TRBJ2-3; 7 nucleotides line up with TRBD1. Germline CDR1 and CDR2: SGHTA and FQGTGA. There are 14 residues in the CDR3. The CDR3 loop reads CASSPLGQKETQYF. CDR3 bases read: TGTGCCAGCAGCCCACTGGGACAGAAAGAGACG. The full variable domain, with the rest looked up from reference TRBV7-3 and TRBJ2-3, is GAGVSQTPSNKVTEKGKYVELRCDPISGHTALYWYRQSLGQGPEFLIYFQGTGAADDSGLPNDRFFAVRPEGSVSTLKIQRTERGDSAVYLCASSPLGQKETQYFGPGTRLTVL.

In this sample, this clone turned up many times. The CDR3 end is not reached by the read, which stops 3 residues before it; the germline J gene fills it in. The chain links TRBV2 to TRBJ2-7; D not certain. Trimming cost V 8 bases and J 2 bases, with 7 bases left between them. Per germline, CDR1 SNHLY and CDR2 FYNNEI. CDR3 length: 11 residues. CDR3 DNA, as far as it was read: TGTGCCAGCGGGCTGACCTACGAG. Protein product: CASGLTYE. The full CDR3 is CASGLTYEQYF.

This clone was seen at least ten times. The CDR3 end is not reached by the read, which stops 3 residues before it; the germline J gene fills it in. The chain couples TRBV2 to TRBJ2-2; D is uncertain. CDR1 is SNHLY and CDR2 is FYNNEI in the germline V gene. V lost 6 bases to trimming and J lost 6 bases, with 8 bases between them. The CDR3 consists of 12 residues. CDR3 loop: CASRSLSGELFF. The CDR3 DNA, read in part, is TGTGCCAGCAGGAGTCTATCCGGGGAG.

Worth noting for this clone: The read terminates 3 residues before the CDR3 end, so the remaining end is supplied by the germline J gene. The J gene is TRBJ2-7, the V gene TRBV11-2; 8 bases map to TRBD2. This CDR3 comprises 14 residues. V gave up 5 bases and J gave up 4 bases; unmatched junction bases: 7. Per germline, CDR1 SGHAT and CDR2 FQNNGV. CDR3 DNA (partial): TGTGCCAGCAGCATTAGCGGGACGAGATACGAG. It yields the protein CASSISGTRYE. The CDR3 reads in full as CASSISGTRYEQYF. The variable domain in full, completed from reference TRBV11-2 and TRBJ2-7, reads EAGVAQSPRYKIIEKRQSVAFWCNPISGHATLYWYQQILGQGPKLLIQFQNNGVVDDSQLPKDRFSAERLKGVDSTLKIQPAKLEDSAVYLCASSISGTRYEQYFGPGTRLTVT.

This clone was detected ten times or more. The CDR3 end is not reached by the read, which stops 3 residues before it; the germline J gene fills it in. V gene TRBV9 combines with J gene TRBJ2-1; D gene unclear. Trimming shortened V by 3 bases and J by 9 bases, and 13 bases separated the two germline ends. The CDR3 extends over 13 amino acids. Per germline, CDR1 SGDLS and CDR2 YYNGEE. The chain's CDR3 is CASSGQTLTEQFF. CDR3 DNA, as far as it was read: TGTGCCAGCAGCGGTCAAACTCTAACTGAG.